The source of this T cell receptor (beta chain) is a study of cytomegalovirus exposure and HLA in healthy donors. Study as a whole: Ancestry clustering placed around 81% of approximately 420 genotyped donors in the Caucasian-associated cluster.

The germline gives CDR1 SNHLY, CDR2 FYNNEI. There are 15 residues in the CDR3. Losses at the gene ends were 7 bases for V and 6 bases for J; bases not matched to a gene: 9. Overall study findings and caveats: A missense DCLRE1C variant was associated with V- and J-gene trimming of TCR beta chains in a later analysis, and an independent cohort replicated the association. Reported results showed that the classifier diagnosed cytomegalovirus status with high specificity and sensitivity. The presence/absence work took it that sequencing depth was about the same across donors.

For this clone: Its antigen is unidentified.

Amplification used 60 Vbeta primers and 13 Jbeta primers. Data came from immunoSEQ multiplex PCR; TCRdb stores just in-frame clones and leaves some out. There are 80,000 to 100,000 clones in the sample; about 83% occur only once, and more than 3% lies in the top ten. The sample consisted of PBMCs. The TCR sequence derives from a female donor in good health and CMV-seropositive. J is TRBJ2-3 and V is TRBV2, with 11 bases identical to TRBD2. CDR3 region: CASTLLAGAGDTQYF. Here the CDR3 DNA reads TGTGCCAGCACTTTACTAGCGGGGGCCGGGGATACGCAGTATTTT.